The clone carrying this T cell receptor beta chain was observed many times. Germline V lookup: CDR1 SGDLS, CDR2 YYNGEE. This CDR3 spans 14 amino acids. V was cut by 0 bases and J by 8 bases, with 12 bases left in between. Authors' data handling: Reference gene primer amplification gave nucleated cell count estimates. Clones were sequenced by immunoSEQ multiplex PCR, and TCRdb holds only the in-frame ones, with some missing. Clone size and V and J calls were adopted from that table, with D and trimming inferred from the DNA. The table records about 110,000 clones, over 60% of them present only once. The data were obtained in a study of blood T cell repertoires in COVID-19. Study overall: Samples representing acute and convalescent COVID-19 were sourced from the United States, Italy and Spain. Nucleic acid was either cDNA or gDNA, and it came from T cells, B-cell-depleted T cells, or PBMCs.

V and J are TRBV9 and TRBJ1-3; D gene ambiguous. The source is a man between 65 and 79 years old with acute or convalescent COVID-19. Sequencing was carried out using peripheral blood. CDR3 loop: CASSVAGQADTIYF. CDR3 bases: TGTGCCAGCAGCGTAGCGGGTCAAGCGGACACCATATATTTT.